This T cell receptor (beta chain) came from a study of T cell responses to AZD1222 COVID-19 vaccine. Study details: Pooled together were second doses at about 4 or about 12 weeks.

TCRdb's copy holds only in-frame clones and misses some; the assay was immunoSEQ multiplex PCR. The sample holds 75,000 to 100,000 clones, approximately 90% seen once. Study-wide findings and caveats: Mostly white British, mostly female donors; authors suggested clonal diversity may be underestimated. Only after the peak T cell response were repertoires sampled.

With respect to this clone: Its cognate antigen is unknown. At one of its ends the junction is not consistent with the germline gene, which may arise from a read error.

The sequenced sample was peripheral blood, obtained on day 0 of AZD1222 vaccination. The clonotype was recovered from an adult in good health.

This chain's CDR3 is CASSDPYGYSF. The CDR3 DNA follows: TGTGCCAGTTCGGACCCCTATGGCTACTCCTTC. The rearrangement links TRBV19 to TRBJ1-2; D not certain. Germline V gene lookup returns CDR1 LNHDA and CDR2 SQIVND (reference sequence). The CDR3 has 11 amino acids. Combining the CDR3 with reference TRBV19 and TRBJ1-2 gives the whole variable domain DGGITQSPKYLFRKEGQNVTLSCEQNLNHDAMYWYRQDPGQGLRLIYYSQIVNDFQKGDIAEGYSVSREKKESFPLTVTSAQKNPTAFYLCASSDPYGYSFGSGTRLTVV.